Shown below are 16 T cell receptor beta chains from a single sample sequenced in a study of CXCR3-negative and CXCR3-positive naive CD8 T cells. Whole-study results and caveats: Naive cells that were CXCR3-positive had more hydrophobic TRB CDR3s (compared with CXCR3-negative naive cells).

These receptors lack a known antigen. cDNA libraries for TRB were generated by 5' RACE incorporating UMI labels. TCRdb derives one entry per CDR3 protein from the 5' RACE reads, leaving out DNA. The sample's table shows around 88,000 distinct CDR3 sequences. Sequencing was carried out using naive CXCR3+ CD8+ T cells from blood. Subset in this sample: CD45RO-CCR7+CD27+CD95- naive CD8+ T cells expressing CXCR3 (TNR3+). Receptor source: a human donor in good health. Some clones in this sample may be carry-over from other donors' samples.

J is TRBJ2-7 and V is TRBV29-1; TCRdb designates TRBD2, a call that cannot be tested without DNA. Germline CDR1 is SQVTM and CDR2 is ANQGSEA. The CDR3 spans 15 residues. Here the CDR3 reads CSVHQTGTSIHEQYF.

The chain links TRBV7-9 to TRBJ2-7; there is no DNA to check the TCRdb D call of TRBD1. This CDR3 spans 15 amino acids. Looked up from germline, CDR1 is SEHNR and CDR2 is FQNEAQ (reference sequence). Here the CDR3 reads CASSLGISGTDEQYF.

J is TRBJ1-6 and V is TRBV7-6; there is no DNA to check the TCRdb D call of TRBD1. The CDR3 contains 16 residues. The germline gives CDR1 SGHVS, CDR2 FNYEAQ. CDR3 loop: CSSSLEGQRQRVPLHF.

The rearrangement joins TRBV7-3 to TRBJ1-2; checking the TCRdb D call of TRBD1 is not possible without DNA. The germline V gene has CDR1 SGHTA and CDR2 FQGTGA. This CDR3 spans 14 amino acids. CDR3: CASSTTGGDYGYTF.

This chain connects TRBV6-2 or TRBV6-3 to TRBJ2-1; TCRdb picks TRBD2, but there is no DNA to check that call. Germline V gene sequence: CDR1 MNHEY, CDR2 SVGEGT. This CDR3 region has 13 residues. CDR3 loop: CATTSTSHNEQFF.

The chain links TRBV6-5 to TRBJ2-1; TCRdb's D call, TRBD1, is unchecked because there is no DNA. Germline V gives CDR1 MNHEY, CDR2 SVGAGI. The CDR3 loop spans 16 amino acids. CDR3: CASSFLGGALGNEQFF.

This rearrangement joins TRBV19 to TRBJ2-7; TCRdb's D call, TRBD2, is unchecked because there is no DNA. The CDR3 runs 15 residues. CDR1 LNHDA and CDR2 SQIVND come from the germline V gene (reference sequence). CDR3 in amino acids: CASSGPEGSFYEQYF. Combining the CDR3 with reference TRBV19 and TRBJ2-7 gives the whole variable domain DGGITQSPKYLFRKEGQNVTLSCEQNLNHDAMYWYRQDPGQGLRLIYYSQIVNDFQKGDIAEGYSVSREKKESFPLTVTSAQKNPTAFYLCASSGPEGSFYEQYFGPGTRLTVT.

This rearrangement joins TRBV23-1 to TRBJ2-7; TCRdb gives TRBD1 as the D gene, but with no DNA this cannot be confirmed. TRBV23-1 is placed among ORFs of uncertain function. This CDR3 contains 15 residues. CDR3 amino acids: CASSPGELVSYEQYF.

The V gene is TRBV6-2 or TRBV6-3, the J gene TRBJ2-5; TCRdb's D gene call, TRBD1, goes unchecked for lack of DNA. The germline V gene has CDR1 MNHEY and CDR2 SVGEGT. The CDR3 runs to 14 residues. The CDR3 loop is CASTLDLYQETQYF.

The V call is TRBV29-1, the J call TRBJ1-2; TCRdb reports TRBD1, a call that lacks DNA to check it against. Germline V CDR1 and CDR2: SQVTM, ANQGSEA. This CDR3 contains 13 residues. The CDR3 loop reads CSVAGTGGHGYTF. Drawing the rest from reference TRBV29-1 and TRBJ1-2, the complete variable domain is SAVISQKPSRDICQRGTSLTIQCQVDSQVTMMFWYRQQPGQSLTLIATANQGSEATYESGFVIDKFPISRPNLTFSTLTVSNMSPEDSSIYLCSVAGTGGHGYTFGSGTRLTVV.

The chain couples TRBV4-1 to TRBJ1-5; checking the TCRdb D call of TRBD1 is not possible without DNA. The CDR3 covers 15 residues. Germline CDR1 is MGHRA and CDR2 is YSYEKL. The CDR3 sequence is CASSLGAGVRQPQHF.

The chain combines TRBV7-2 with TRBJ2-3; the TCRdb call, TRBD2, lacks DNA for checking. Germline assignment: CDR1 SGHTA and CDR2 FQGNSA. The CDR3 runs 15 residues. This chain's CDR3 is CASSPLGSGGDTQYF.

The chain is built from TRBV6-2 or TRBV6-3 and TRBJ2-5; lacking DNA, the TRBD1 call made by TCRdb goes unchecked. Looked up from germline, CDR1 is MNHEY and CDR2 is SVGEGT. The CDR3 spans 16 residues. The CDR3 loop is CASSSGTGGLQETQYF.

This chain joins TRBV29-1 and TRBJ2-5; TCRdb names TRBD1, which stays unverified in the absence of DNA. The CDR3 length is 14 residues. The germline CDR1 and CDR2 sequences are SQVTM and ANQGSEA. CDR3 region: CSVERRGFQETQYF. Variable domain in full (rest from reference TRBV29-1 and TRBJ2-5): SAVISQKPSRDICQRGTSLTIQCQVDSQVTMMFWYRQQPGQSLTLIATANQGSEATYESGFVIDKFPISRPNLTFSTLTVSNMSPEDSSIYLCSVERRGFQETQYFGPGTRLLVL.

The chain has TRBV20-1 and TRBJ2-7; TCRdb calls TRBD1, which cannot be checked without DNA. Germline assignment: CDR1 DFQATT and CDR2 SNEGSKA (reference sequence). This CDR3 has 14 residues. The CDR3 sequence: CSARGHGVFYGQYF.

This chain connects TRBV12-3 or TRBV12-4 to TRBJ2-1; TCRdb designates TRBD2, a call that cannot be tested without DNA. The CDR3 runs to 15 residues. This CDR3 is CASSSTSGPYNEQFF.